This TCR beta chain was captured in a study of T cells after yellow fever vaccination. Findings and limits, study-wide: The study found a weaker secondary response that peaked faster, day 5 versus 15.

One entry per CDR3 protein results from TCRdb running MiXCR on the 5' RACE reads. Among about 58,000 distinct CDR3 sequences, 7.1% were seen once, and the ten largest hold 40% to 45%. The CDR3 has 13 amino acids. The V gene lost 8 bases and the J gene lost 2 bases, with 13 bases spanning the gap. Germline V gene data show CDR1 as SGHNT and CDR2 as YYREEE (reference sequence). This clonotype was detected a few times. Its antigen is not known. The gene calls are TRBV5-4 and TRBJ1-2; no firm D call. Sample: CD8+ T cells sorted from PBMCs, taken on the day of the first yellow fever vaccination. The source is a man between 18 and 29 years old who received the YFV17D yellow fever vaccine. CDR3 sequence (DNA): TGTGCCAGTTCCTCTCATAGCAACTATGGCTACACCTTC. It encodes CASSSHSNYGYTF. The full variable domain, with the rest looked up from reference TRBV5-4 and TRBJ1-2, is ETGVTQSPTHLIKTRGQQVTLRCSSQSGHNTVSWYQQALGQGPQFIFQYYREEENGRGNFPPRFSGLQFPNYSSELNVNALELDDSALYLCASSSHSNYGYTFGSGTRLTVV.